The 22 T cell receptor beta chains below all came from one sample that was sequenced in a study of cytomegalovirus exposure and HLA in healthy donors. 13 Jbeta primers and 60 Vbeta primers were used for the PCR. The repertoire was sequenced with immunoSEQ multiplex PCR; TCRdb's copy has only in-frame clones and lacks some. The table has 200,000 to 250,000 clones, around four fifths seen once; the top ten hold less than 4.5%. The sample consisted of PBMCs. The receptors were sampled from a male donor in good health and CMV-seronegative.

In its sample, this clone was seen once. V usage is TRBV4-1 and J usage is TRBJ1-3, with TRBD1 matching over 9 bases. The CDR3 is 16 amino acids. V was clipped by 2 bases and J by 4 bases; unmatched bases: 6. The germline CDR1 and CDR2 sequences are MGHRA and YSYEKL. The CDR3 is CASSQSGTGTGNTIYF. As DNA, the CDR3 is TGCGCCAGCAGCCAATCCGGGACAGGGACGGGAAACACCATATATTTT.

This chain joins TRBV15 and TRBJ2-1; 8 bases agree with TRBD2. Germline CDR1 and CDR2: LNHNV and YYDKDF (reference sequence). The CDR3 is 16 amino acids. Trimming took 4 bases from V and 4 from J; bases not matched to a gene: 9. As DNA, the CDR3 is TGTGCCACCAGCACCCGAGAGGGGACTAGTTACAATGAGCAGTTCTTC. Translated: CATSTREGTSYNEQFF.

This chain uses TRBV30 with TRBJ1-2; 11 bases agree with TRBD1. The CDR3 spans 15 residues. Looked up from germline, CDR1 is GTSNPN and CDR2 is SVGIG (reference sequence). With V trimmed by 5 bases and J by 0 bases, 5 bases remained unmatched. The DNA of the CDR3 is TGTGCCTGGCAGGACAGGGGGCGGGCTAACTATGGCTACACCTTC. Encoded protein: CAWQDRGRANYGYTF.

The V and J genes are TRBV2 and TRBJ1-2; 8 bases line up with TRBD1. Germline V gene data show CDR1 as SNHLY and CDR2 as FYNNEI. The CDR3 loop spans 14 amino acids. Unmatched junction bases numbered 8, after V lost 7 bases and J lost 4 bases. The CDR3 coding sequence is TGTGCCAGCAAGGAGACAGGGGCGCGCTATGGCTACACCTTC. This codes for CASKETGARYGYTF.

This clone was seen more than once but under ten times. This chain connects TRBV5-6 to TRBJ1-1; D unclear. Germline CDR1 SGHDT, CDR2 YYEEEE. The CDR3 is 12 amino acids. Trimming left V 6 bases short and J 4 bases short, with 10 bases between. The CDR3 sequence: CASTLRGTEAFF. The DNA of the CDR3 is TGTGCCAGCACTCTGCGGGGCACTGAAGCTTTCTTT. The full variable domain, with the rest looked up from reference TRBV5-6 and TRBJ1-1, is DAGVTQSPTHLIKTRGQQVTLRCSPKSGHDTVSWYQQALGQGPQFIFQYYEEEERQRGNFPDRFSGHQFPNYSSELNVNALLLGDSALYLCASTLRGTEAFFGQGTRLTVV.

CDR3 nucleotide sequence: TGTGCCAGCAGCAAAGGGGGACTAATCACAGATACGCAGTATTTT. Encoded protein: CASSKGGLITDTQYF. The chain joins TRBV7-9 to TRBJ2-3; tentative D call: TRBD2 (7 bases). The CDR3 consists of 15 residues. CDR1 is SEHNR and CDR2 is FQNEAQ in the germline V gene (reference sequence). V dropped 5 bases and J dropped 2 bases, with 14 bases sitting between them.

The chain has TRBV6-5 and TRBJ2-6; the D is unclear. Germline lookup yields CDR1 MNHEY and CDR2 SVGAGI. Trimming left V 7 bases short and J 0 bases short, with 10 bases between. The CDR3 is 15 amino acids. The DNA of the CDR3 is TGTGCCAGCACCAAGAGAGACTCTGGGGCCAACGTCCTGACTTTC. Protein: CASTKRDSGANVLTF.

On this clone: Additional DNA sequences in this sample encode the identical CDR3. V gene TRBV28 combines with J gene TRBJ2-7; the match to TRBD2 covers 9 bases. CDR1 is MDHEN, CDR2 SYDVKM, per germline. The CDR3 contains 16 residues. Germline trimming cut 6 bases from V and 0 bases from J; bases unmatched to any gene: 9. This CDR3 is CASRGFSGSGSYEQYF. CDR3 bases: TGTGCCAGCAGGGGATTTAGCGGGAGCGGCTCCTACGAGCAGTACTTC.

The chain carries TRBV9 and TRBJ1-6; D not certain. CDR1 SGDLS and CDR2 YYNGEE come from the germline V gene. V lost 0 bases, J lost 5 bases, and 6 bases lay in between. This CDR3 comprises 14 residues. This CDR3 reads CASSVDEDNSPLHF. The CDR3 DNA sequence: TGTGCCAGCAGCGTAGATGAGGATAATTCACCCCTCCACTTT.

The gene calls are TRBV18 and TRBJ2-2, with TRBD2 as a possible D gene (5 bases). Looked up from germline, CDR1 is KGHSH and CDR2 is LQKENI. V was trimmed by 7 bases and J by 3 bases, leaving 15 bases between them. This CDR3 region has 15 residues. The CDR3 nucleotides read TGTGCCAGCTTAGGGTTCTCGAGGGACACCGGGGAGCTGTTTTTT. Translating it yields CASLGFSRDTGELFF.

Turning to this clone: An end of the junction differs from the germline gene, which may be a read error. This chain connects TRBV7-9 to TRBJ1-3; D ambiguous. The CDR3 covers 15 residues. The V gene's germline CDR1 is SEHNR and CDR2 FQNEAQ (reference sequence). As DNA, the CDR3 is TGTTCCAGCAGCGAAATAGTTGTCTCGGGAAACACCATATATTTT. This translates into CSSSEIVVSGNTIYF.

The chain is built from TRBV4-1 and TRBJ2-2; tentative D call: TRBD2 (5 bases). The CDR3 spans 13 residues. In germline, CDR1 is MGHRA, CDR2 YSYEKL. V lost 4 bases and J lost 4, with 7 bases in between. The CDR3 DNA reads as TGCGCCAGCAGCCCGCGGGTCACCGGGGAGCTGTTTTTT. This codes for CASSPRVTGELFF.

Concerning this clone itself: At one boundary the junction diverges from the germline segment, which might be a read error. The chain employs TRBV7-9 and TRBJ1-4; D is undetermined. CDR3 length: 12 amino acids. Germline lookup yields CDR1 SEHNR and CDR2 FQNEAQ (reference sequence). The CDR3 region is CSSSSSSEKLFF. Written as DNA, the CDR3 is TGTTCCAGCAGCTCTTCCAGTGAAAAACTGTTTTTT.

The chain employs TRBV15 and TRBJ2-7; a possible D gene is TRBD1 (5 bases). CDR3 length: 14 residues. Trimming shortened V by 6 bases and J by 4 bases, and 16 bases separated the two germline ends. CDR1 and CDR2 from the germline V gene are LNHNV and YYDKDF (reference sequence). The CDR3 loop is CATRVEIGAYEQYF. CDR3 DNA: TGTGCCACCAGAGTCGAAATAGGGGCTTACGAGCAGTACTTC.

The chain uses TRBV7-9 and TRBJ2-7; 9 nucleotides match TRBD2. Germline CDR1 and CDR2: SEHNR and FQNEAQ (reference sequence). The CDR3 sequence is 12 residues long. The trim removed 3 bases at V and 10 bases at J, leaving 4 bases unmatched. The CDR3 protein is CASSLGLAVQYF. The CDR3 coding sequence is TGTGCCAGCAGCTTGGGACTAGCAGTACAGTACTTC.

As to this clone: Within the sample, other DNA sequences also encode this same CDR3. V is TRBV28 and J is TRBJ1-2, with 9 bases fitting TRBD1. The CDR3 totals 14 residues. The germline V gene has CDR1 MDHEN and CDR2 SYDVKM. V dropped 8 bases and J dropped 1; count of bases not matched to a gene: 5. For the CDR3, the DNA is TGTGCCAGCGGAGGGGACAGGGTTAACTATGGCTACACCTTC. Protein product: CASGGDRVNYGYTF.

The V gene is TRBV11-2, the J gene TRBJ2-7, with TRBD2 identical over 8 bases. This CDR3 has 17 residues. The germline gives CDR1 SGHAT, CDR2 FQNNGV. Germline trimming cut 0 bases from V and 5 bases from J; bases unmatched to any gene: 12. The CDR3 nucleotides read TGTGCCAGCAGCTTAGAGAGGTTGAGCGGGAGAACTCACGAGCAGTACTTC. This gives the protein CASSLERLSGRTHEQYF.

The chain is built from TRBV7-3 and TRBJ2-1; a weak D match, TRBD2 (6 bases). The germline V and J ends were trimmed by 4 bases and 7 bases, with 17 bases remaining between them. Germline CDR1 and CDR2: SGHTA and FQGTGA. CDR3 length equals 15 residues. The CDR3 bases are TGTGCCAGCAGCTCAATGGCGGGGTGGGTGAATGAGCAGTTCTTC. The encoded protein is CASSSMAGWVNEQFF.

The V call is TRBV7-8, the J call TRBJ2-7; 11 bases fit TRBD2. The CDR3 covers 15 residues. Germline loops: CDR1 SGHVS, CDR2 FQNEAQ. V was pared by 5 bases and J by 3 bases, with 6 bases of the junction left unmatched. The CDR3 DNA follows: TGTGCCAGCAGCCGCCCGACTAGCGGGGACTACGAGCAGTACTTC. The encoded protein is CASSRPTSGDYEQYF.

This clone was detected only a few times. The chain combines TRBV5-6 with TRBJ2-3; D perhaps matches TRBD2 (6 bases). Trimming took 4 bases from V and 6 from J, leaving 18 bases between them. CDR1 and CDR2 (germline): SGHDT, YYEEEE. CDR3 length: 15 amino acids. The CDR3 DNA reads as TGTGCCAGCAGCCGGAGGGCCCGCGCCCTGGATACGCAGTATTTT. This gives the protein CASSRRARALDTQYF.

The chain employs TRBV19 and TRBJ1-5; TRBD1 is a possible D gene (6 bases). CDR3 size: 17 residues. Germline values: CDR1 LNHDA, CDR2 SQIVND (reference sequence). V was cut by 3 bases and J by 4 bases, with 19 bases left in between. The CDR3 coding sequence is TGTGCCAGTAGTATCGGGCAGGGGCGGTCGTGGAATCAGCCCCAGCATTTT. As protein: CASSIGQGRSWNQPQHF.

This chain uses TRBV18 with TRBJ2-3; 9 bases are shared with TRBD2. The CDR3 consists of 20 residues. After removal of 3 bases from V and 0 bases from J, the junction contained 16 bases not matched to a gene. Germline values: CDR1 KGHSH, CDR2 LQKENI. Here the CDR3 reads CASSPGGSGRIGASTDTQYF. The CDR3 coding sequence is TGTGCCAGCTCACCCGGCGGTAGCGGGAGAATCGGGGCTAGCACAGATACGCAGTATTTT.